The following is a T cell receptor (beta chain) sequence with its context. This clonotype came up a few times. Its antigen is currently not known. Per-base qualities were not stored, and no clone one base away is much larger. The approximately 40 donors, aged about 6 to 100 years, were systemically healthy Caucasian individuals from Russia. Each donor gave approximately 9.3 milliliters of peripheral blood, collected into EDTA-treated Vacutainer tubes. Ficoll-Paque density-gradient centrifugation was used to isolate PBMCs, with at least 6.5 million per sample. Total RNA, at least 5.5 micrograms per sample, was extracted from PBMCs with Trizol reagent. Naive CD45RAhigh/CD27high T cell percentages were measured by flow cytometry on a PBMC aliquot from every donor. The library relied on 5' RACE. Sequenced using an Illumina HiSeq 2500. A second 7 to 11 cycle PCR used a sample-barcoded 5' primer and a J-beta primer mix. Each TCR beta cDNA molecule received a unique molecular identifier from a template-switch 5' adaptor carrying 12 random nucleotides. Each sample yielded at least 2.5 million CDR3-containing paired-end reads. All of the RNA was converted into first-strand cDNA using the Mint cDNA synthesis kit, with a TRBC-specific oligonucleotide serving as the primer. All cDNA was treated with uracil-DNA glycosylase and then went through a first 18-cycle PCR with the universal primers M1SS and BC2_uni_R. Regarding the original processing steps: Each sample was normalized by randomly selecting 1 million high-quality reads, each carrying a distinct molecular identifier. Instead of being binned into consensus sequences, reads that shared molecular identifiers were thrown out. MiTCR, set to a Q25 quality threshold and the strictest error-elimination algorithm, was used for CDR3 identification, clonotype clustering and error correction. A nonparametric unseen species model using Euler transformation provided a lower-bound estimate of total TCR beta diversity. The public reads were reanalyzed by TCRdb: fastp trimming at Q25, MiXCR alignment, in-frame beta chains only. Every CDR3 protein is listed once, alongside the most common genes and DNA of its rows. These V and J calls derive from TCRdb rather than the authors' analysis. This sample comprises 850,000 to 1,100,000 distinct CDR3 sequences, roughly two fifths of them detected only once. The ten biggest clones cover around 13% of the sample.

The entry originates in a study of blood T cells in healthy people across ages (dated by TCRdb to the mid-2010s). For context, the study as a whole: In model experiments, template switching captured roughly one uniquely barcoded TCR beta cDNA molecule for every two T cells. The study measured age-related changes in TCR beta repertoire diversity using deep sequencing normalized with unique cDNA molecular identifiers. The donors were split into four age groups: young (average 16 years), middle-aged (39), aged (approximately 60) and long-lived (over 75). Donors of different ages were randomly distributed across sequencing lanes to avoid experimental bias. Using the same blood draw, the study looked at two additional independent replicas of 1 million unique cDNA reads for two donors, one aged 18 to 30 and the other aged 80 or older. What the work shows at the level of the full study, not this receptor alone: As age increased, observed TCR beta diversity per million T cells dropped in a roughly linear way, and a significant reduction was already evident by age 40. Conclusive comparison of naive and antigen-experienced compartments was prevented by the profiling of bulk unsorted PBMCs. Compared with the aged group, the long-lived group had more naive CD4+ T cells, fewer expanded clones and increased TCR diversity, suggesting age selection. Donor CMV infection status was unknown, potentially confounding age-related changes in expanded clonotypes. Total diversity estimates from one million sequenced T cells were considered lower bounds and underestimates. The percentage of naive T cells measured by flow cytometry correlated strongly with observed TCR beta diversity.

Including cysteine and phenylalanine, the CDR3 has 18 amino acids. The read is trimmed to its CDR3 DNA, 54 bases read in frame from base 1. The germline V gene gives CDR1 as LGHNA and CDR2 as YSLEER. V is trimmed back by 6 bases and J by 6 bases, and the junction contains 17 bases that no gene match accounts for. Sequencing input: blood. Rearrangement joined TRBV4-3 to TRBJ1-6, and 7 bases in between align with TRBD1. The TCR sequence derives from a man younger than 30 in good health. The CDR3 is CASRKWLETGWGNSPLHF. The bases read TGCGCCAGCAGAAAATGGTTGGAGACAGGGTGGGGTAATTCACCCCTCCACTTT.